A single sample gave rise to the 17 T cell receptor beta chains below, sequenced in a study of T cells in Graves' hyperthyroidism and ophthalmopathy. Regions amplified from RNA transcripts were the TCR beta CDR3 regions. The HTBI primer set served for first-round RT-PCR of the TCR CDR3. One entry per CDR3 protein results from TCRdb running MiXCR on the multiplex PCR reads. The table lists a few hundred thousand distinct CDR3 sequences, more than 15% of them singletons, with almost 8% in the top ten. The sequencing sample was made of blood. The source is a woman aged 18-30 years with Graves' hyperthyroidism.

The chain links TRBV25-1 to TRBJ2-1; 9 bases align to TRBD2. CDR1 MGHDK and CDR2 SYGVNS come from the germline V gene. The trim removed 8 bases at V and 4 bases at J, leaving 6 bases unmatched. The CDR3 contains 14 residues. DNA for the CDR3: TGTGCCAGCGGGGGACTAGCTTTTTACAATGAGCAGTTCTTC. Translated: CASGGLAFYNEQFF. Full variable domain (remainder filled in from reference TRBV25-1 and TRBJ2-1): EADIYQTPRYLVIGTGKKITLECSQTMGHDKMYWYQQDPGMELHLIHYSYGVNSTEKGDLSSESTVSRIRTEHFPLTLESARPSHTSQYLCASGGLAFYNEQFFGPGTRLTVL.

This clonotype was seen ten or more times. The V gene is TRBV6-1, the J gene TRBJ1-1, with 9 bases aligning to TRBD1. The CDR3 is made up of 12 amino acids. Germline CDR1 and CDR2: MNHNS and SASEGT. The V gene end was trimmed by 4 bases and the J gene end by 11 bases; junction bases not matched to a gene: 5. The CDR3, as DNA: TGTGCCAGCAGTGTCACAGGGGGCGTTGCTTTCTTT. Its translation is CASSVTGGVAFF.

The chain couples TRBV30 to TRBJ2-7; possible D gene TRBD2, 6 bases. CDR1 is GTSNPN and CDR2 is SVGIG in the germline V gene (reference sequence). This CDR3 has 15 amino acids. V lost 0 bases, J lost 0 bases, and 12 bases lay in between. CDR3 in amino acids: CAWSVLGGSSYEQYF. CDR3 bases: TGTGCCTGGAGTGTACTCGGGGGTAGCTCCTACGAGCAGTACTTC.

This clonotype was recorded many times. The CDR3 nucleotides are TGCGCCAGCAGCTTAGGAGGGGCTAACACTGAAGCTTTCTTT. The encoded protein is CASSLGGANTEAFF. The chain has TRBV5-1 and TRBJ1-1; a weak D match, TRBD1 (5 bases). The V gene lost 2 bases and the J gene lost 2 bases, with 10 bases spanning the gap. Germline-derived CDR1 and CDR2 are SGHRS and YFSETQ. The CDR3 has 14 amino acids.

The sample holds many counts of this clonotype. The chain couples TRBV30 to TRBJ1-6; D might be TRBD1 (5 bases). The CDR3 is 13 residues long. V was trimmed by 1 base and J by 12 bases, leaving 13 bases between them. Per the germline V gene, CDR1 is GTSNPN and CDR2 is SVGIG (reference sequence). The CDR3 sequence is CAWSGQGSQPLHF. The CDR3 DNA reads as TGTGCCTGGAGTGGGCAGGGCAGTCAACCCCTCCACTTT.

This clonotype was observed at least ten times. The chain recombines TRBV20-1 with TRBJ2-3, with 11 bases aligning to TRBD2. V was clipped by 3 bases and J by 4 bases; unmatched bases: 3. Germline loops: CDR1 DFQATT, CDR2 SNEGSKA (reference sequence). The CDR3 covers 14 residues. The CDR3 sequence is CSASSSGRADTQYF. The CDR3 bases are TGCAGTGCTAGTAGTAGCGGGAGGGCAGATACGCAGTATTTT.

This clonotype was recorded at least ten times. This chain connects TRBV27 to TRBJ2-1; 11 nucleotides align to TRBD2. With 8 bases clipped from V and 4 bases from J, the junction kept 4 bases outside the gene matches. This CDR3 comprises 14 residues. Per the germline V gene, CDR1 is MNHEY and CDR2 is SMNVEV (reference sequence). The CDR3 region has the DNA TGTGCCAGCTGGGGACTAGCGGCTTACAATGAGCAGTTCTTC. Translating gives CASWGLAAYNEQFF.

This clonotype was observed at least ten times. The chain recombines TRBV12-3 or TRBV12-4 with TRBJ2-1; TRBD1 matches 7 bases. V was clipped by 2 bases and J by 5 bases; unmatched bases: 9. The CDR3 runs 16 residues. DNA of the CDR3: TGTGCCAGCAGTTTAACCAGGGGGTCCCTTGACAATGAGCAGTTCTTC. As protein: CASSLTRGSLDNEQFF.

This clonotype was detected ten times or more. V usage is TRBV12-3 or TRBV12-4 and J usage is TRBJ1-5, with a weak D call TRBD1 (5 bases). V lost 7 bases and J 7 bases, leaving 17 bases between the germline ends. CDR3 size: 14 residues. CDR3 protein: CASTTHGGGQPQHF. For the CDR3, the DNA is TGTGCCAGCACTACACACGGGGGTGGACAGCCCCAGCATTTT.

This clonotype was seen at least ten times. V usage is TRBV6-1 and J usage is TRBJ2-1; perhaps TRBD1 as D (5 bases). Per germline, CDR1 MNHNS and CDR2 SASEGT. There are 16 residues in the CDR3. The V and J ends lost 5 bases and 0 bases respectively, with 14 bases between them. The CDR3 loop reads CASSRLDSLSYNEQFF. In DNA form, the CDR3 reads TGTGCCAGCAGTCGGCTCGACAGCCTCTCCTACAATGAGCAGTTCTTC.

Notes on this clonotype: A much larger clone lies a single base off, so this may be a read error. The gene calls are TRBV27 and TRBJ2-7; TRBD1 matches 11 bases. The CDR3 runs 15 residues. Germline lookup yields CDR1 MNHEY and CDR2 SMNVEV (reference sequence). This chain's CDR3 is CASSWDRGSPYKQYF. As DNA, the CDR3 is TGTGCCAGCAGTTGGGACAGGGGGTCGCCCTACAAGCAGTACTTC.

This clonotype was seen at least ten times. The chain couples TRBV5-1 to TRBJ2-3; unclear D gene. Trimming left V 0 bases short and J 1 base short, with 9 bases between. The length of the CDR3 is 15 residues. CDR1 SGHRS and CDR2 YFSETQ come from the germline V gene. The CDR3 sequence: CASSLAVSGTDTQYF. CDR3 in DNA: TGCGCCAGCAGCTTGGCCGTTTCAGGCACAGATACGCAGTATTTT.

There are many counts of this clonotype. V gene TRBV12-3 or TRBV12-4 combines with J gene TRBJ1-2; D is possibly TRBD1 (6 bases). The CDR3 covers 12 residues. Trimming cost V 6 bases and J 8 bases, with 13 bases left between them. The CDR3 DNA is TGTGCCAGCAGGGGGGGCTCGGGCGGCTACACCTTC. This codes for CASRGGSGGYTF.

Regarding this clonotype: The junction shows a germline mismatch at one end, possibly a read error. J is TRBJ2-6 and V is TRBV14; the D gene is possibly TRBD1 (6 bases). The CDR3 sequence is 16 residues long. Germline values: CDR1 SGHDN, CDR2 FVKESK. The CDR3 nucleotides read TGTGCCAGCAGACGCAGAACAGGGACCGGGGCCAACGTCCTGATTTTC. This sequence encodes CASRRRTGTGANVLIF.

The chain uses TRBV7-9 and TRBJ1-6; 7 bases match TRBD1. This CDR3 comprises 16 residues. J was trimmed by 10 bases and V by 3 bases; bases with no gene match: 12. Germline V lookup: CDR1 SEHNR, CDR2 FQNEAQ (reference sequence). CDR3 region: CASSFMGQWGQSPLHF. The CDR3 nucleotides read TGTGCCAGCAGCTTCATGGGACAGTGGGGCCAATCACCCCTCCACTTT.

This clonotype was observed at least ten times. The chain combines TRBV7-9 with TRBJ1-5; 8 positions match TRBD1. The ends lost 5 bases at V and 6 bases at J; junction bases unmatched: 3. The CDR3 runs 13 residues. Looked up from germline, CDR1 is SEHNR and CDR2 is FQNEAQ (reference sequence). The CDR3 DNA follows: TGTGCCAGCAGCGAGGACAGGGTTCAGCCCCAGCATTTT. Encoded protein: CASSEDRVQPQHF.

In DNA, the CDR3 is TGCGCCAGCAGCCAAGACGGGGTTTACTCACCCCTCCACTTT. This codes for CASSQDGVYSPLHF. The rearrangement joins TRBV4-1 to TRBJ1-6; D uncertain. CDR1 is MGHRA and CDR2 is YSYEKL in the germline V gene. The CDR3 spans 14 residues. V dropped 0 bases and J dropped 10 bases, with 10 bases sitting between them.